The sequence of this T cell receptor beta chain was determined in a study of T cells after yellow fever vaccination. As TCR cDNA was made by 5'RACE template switching, a universal primer site and UMIs were added. MiXCR was run by TCRdb on the 5' RACE reads, yielding one entry per CDR3 protein. The sample yields over 65,000 distinct CDR3 sequences, about 14% seen once. V lost 10 bases and J 7 bases, leaving 12 bases between the germline ends. The CDR3 covers 11 residues. CDR1 and CDR2 from the germline V gene are MNHNS and SASEGT. This TCR was sampled from a man aged 18 to 29 who received the YFV17D yellow fever vaccine. This rearrangement joins TRBV6-1 to TRBJ2-3; D is possibly TRBD2 (5 bases). Material: CD8+ T cells not binding an NS4B(214-222) dextramer, sorted from PBMCs, obtained about 20 days after the first yellow fever vaccination. This CDR3 reads CANRDQYTQYF. CDR3 bases: TGTGCCAACCGGGATCAGTATACGCAGTATTTT.